This T cell receptor (beta chain) comes out of a study of blood T cell repertoires in COVID-19. Study-wide context: COVID-19 samples from acute and convalescent phases originated in the United States, Italy and Spain. PBMCs, B-cell-depleted T cells, or T cells provided the cDNA or gDNA that made up the material.

V was pared by 5 bases and J by 6 bases, with 8 bases of the junction left unmatched. CDR1 and CDR2 (germline): MDHEN, SYDVKM. CDR3 size: 14 residues. Original methodology: Reference gene primer amplification yielded estimated nucleated cell counts. TCRdb's table, derived via immunoSEQ multiplex PCR, lists solely in-frame clones and lacks some. V, J and clone size are taken as reported in that table, and D and trimming were inferred from the DNA itself. The table shows 110,000 to 150,000 clones, with 81% occurring only once. The sequenced material came from peripheral blood. V usage is TRBV28 and J usage is TRBJ2-7, with 9 positions matching TRBD1. The receptor's source is a human donor in a cohort sampled during active COVID-19. In DNA, the CDR3 is TGTGCCAGCAGTGGCCGGACAGGGGTCTTCGAGCAGTACTTC. It is translated as CASSGRTGVFEQYF.